Listed below are T cell receptor beta chains from one sample, sequenced in a study of blood T cell repertoires in COVID-19. Method: immunoSEQ multiplex PCR; TCRdb's copy keeps in-frame clones and lacks some. The table shows about 50,000 clones, with approximately 85% occurring only once. The sequencing sample was made of peripheral blood. Receptors originate from a man between 60 and 75 years old with acute or convalescent COVID-19. The CDR3 runs from the conserved cysteine through the conserved F or W. A D gene is named only where the DNA matches it firmly. Clone sizes are given selectively: once, few, many, or a class where the clone is expanded.

>TRBJ1-5|.|few|TRBV28
TGTGCCAGCAATCCAATTGGGGGGAATCAGCCCCAGCATTTT
CASNPIGGNQPQHF
>TRBJ2-2|.|.|TRBV5-1
TGCGCCAGCAGCTTCGCTAGGGCGGGCACCGGGGAGCTGTTTTTT
CASSFARAGTGELFF
>TRBJ1-2|.|.|TRBV19
TGTGCCAGCAATACCCGCGGAGCTGTCTATGGCTACACCTTC
CASNTRGAVYGYTF
>TRBJ1-5|.|.|TRBV7-9
TGTGCCAGCAGCCAAGATTCAGGAGGCTATCAGCCCCAGCATTTT
CASSQDSGGYQPQHF
>TRBJ1-3|.|.|TRBV28
TGTGCCAGCAGTTGGCAGTACTCTGGAAACACCATATATTTT
CASSWQYSGNTIYF
>TRBJ1-2|.|.|TRBV28
TGTGCCAGCAGTTTATTGGACTCATCTAATTATGGCTACACCTTC
CASSLLDSSNYGYTF
>TRBJ2-3|TRBD2|.|TRBV10-1
TGCGCCAGCAGACTAGCGGGAGGGTTAGATACGCAGTATTTT
CASRLAGGLDTQYF
>TRBJ2-7|TRBD1|.|TRBV28
TGTGCCAGCAGTTCGGGGGACAGGGGCAGGTTCGAGCAGTACTTC
CASSSGDRGRFEQYF
>TRBJ2-7|.|.|TRBV15
TGTGCCACCAGCAGGGCTACAGCTCGCGAGCAGTACTTC
CATSRATAREQYF
>TRBJ2-5|.|.|TRBV18
TGTGCCAGCTCACCATCAGGCCTTCAAGAGACCCAGTACTTC
CASSPSGLQETQYF
>TRBJ2-7|.|.|TRBV6-6
TGTGCCAGCAGTCCTTCCTACGAGCAGTACTTC
CASSPSYEQYF
>TRBJ1-2|TRBD1|.|TRBV27
TGTGCCAGCAGTTTGATACAGGGGTATGGCTACACCTTC
CASSLIQGYGYTF
>TRBJ2-7|TRBD2|.|TRBV5-1
TGCGCCAGCAGCTTGTCCCGGGGGGACGAGCAGTACTTC
CASSLSRGDEQYF
>TRBJ1-1|TRBD1|.|TRBV10-1
TGCGCCAGCAGTCCCGGGACAGGGGGCGCCGGAACTGAAGCTTTCTTT
CASSPGTGGAGTEAFF
>TRBJ1-1|TRBD1|.|TRBV6-5
TGTGCCAGCAGTTTCGGACAGGGCTCAGCTTTCTTT
CASSFGQGSAFF
>TRBJ1-1|TRBD1|.|TRBV9
TGTGCCAGCAGCGATGCTCCCACCGGGACAGGAAGGACTGAAGCTTTCTTT
CASSDAPTGTGRTEAFF
>TRBJ2-1|.|.|TRBV6-1
TGTGCCAGCAGTGAACGGTACAATGAGCAGTTCTTC
CASSERYNEQFF
>TRBJ1-1|.|few|TRBV6-1
TGTGCCAGCAGTGACGGGAGGATAGGGAACACTGAAGCTTTCTTT
CASSDGRIGNTEAFF
>TRBJ2-3|.|.|TRBV18
TGTGCCAGCTCACCACCGGGGCCTCCCCGCCCGGATACGCAGTATTTT
CASSPPGPPRPDTQYF
>TRBJ1-5|.|.|TRBV24-1
TGTGCCACCAGTGGGGCGGGCCCTAACAATCAGCCCCAGCATTTT
CATSGAGPNNQPQHF
>TRBJ2-7|TRBD1|.|TRBV11-2
TGTGCCAGCAGCTCCGGACAGGGAGGAAGAGAGCAGTACTTC
CASSSGQGGREQYF
>TRBJ2-7|.|.|TRBV5-8
TGTGCCAGCAGCTTTTTAAACGAGCAGTACTTC
CASSFLNEQYF
>TRBJ2-7|.|.|TRBV9
TGTGCCAGCAGCGGATATACAGGGACCGACGAGCAGTACTTC
CASSGYTGTDEQYF
>TRBJ1-1|.|.|TRBV6-5
TGTGCCAGCAGTTACTCGGCAGGATCCAACACTGAAGCTTTCTTT
CASSYSAGSNTEAFF
>TRBJ2-7|TRBD2|few|TRBV5-5
TGTGCCAGCAGCTTGGAACGGGAGGTCCCCGAGCAGTACTTC
CASSLEREVPEQYF
>TRBJ2-3|.|.|TRBV18
TGTGCCAGCTCACCACCGAGGAGGCTATCTAGCACAGATACGCAGTATTTT
CASSPPRRLSSTDTQYF
>TRBJ2-1|TRBD2|.|TRBV19
TGTGCCAGTACCCAGACTAGCGGCAATGAGCAGTTCTTC
CASTQTSGNEQFF
>TRBJ2-1|TRBD1|.|TRBV28
TGTGCCAGCAGTTTGGGATGGGACAGAGTGTTCTTC
CASSLGWDRVFF
>TRBJ2-5|.|.|TRBV5-1
TGCGCCAGCCGGCTGGGCGTCCAAGAGACCCAGTACTTC
CASRLGVQETQYF
>TRBJ2-1|.|.|TRBV4-1
TGCGCCAGCAGCCAAGATTCCGGCGGGCGCAGTGAGCAGTTCTTC
CASSQDSGGRSEQFF
>TRBJ2-5|.|.|TRBV28
TGTGCCAGCAGCTTCGTAGCGGAACAAGAGACCCAGTACTTC
CASSFVAEQETQYF
>TRBJ1-6|TRBD1|.|TRBV5-1
TGCGCCAGCAGCCGGACAGGGGATAATTCACCCCTCCACTTT
CASSRTGDNSPLHF
>TRBJ2-1|TRBD2|.|TRBV18
TGTGCCAGCCTCCCCCAAGGCGGGAGCTACAATGAGCAGTTCTTC
CASLPQGGSYNEQFF
>TRBJ2-7|.|.|TRBV6-5
TGTGCCAGCAGTCCCGGGGGTGCCCGCTCCTACGAGCAGTACTTC
CASSPGGARSYEQYF
>TRBJ2-1|TRBD2|.|TRBV6-5
TGTGCCAGCAGGGGAGGGGCTAGCGGATCCAATGAGCAGTTCTTC
CASRGGASGSNEQFF
>TRBJ2-3|.|.|TRBV5-1
TGCGCCAGCAGCCCCACAGGGAGAGCTAGCACAGATACGCAGTATTTT
CASSPTGRASTDTQYF
>TRBJ2-1|TRBD2|.|TRBV5-1
TGCGCCAGCAGCTTGGCCAGGACTAGCGGGGCGGATGAGCAGTTCTTC
CASSLARTSGADEQFF
>TRBJ2-7|TRBD1|.|TRBV5-1
TGCGCCAGCAGCCTAGGACAGGGAGGCGAGCAGTACTTC
CASSLGQGGEQYF
>TRBJ1-2|.|.|TRBV4-2
TGTGCCAGCAGCCAAGAAGCAGGGGACCTCGTGGGCTATGGCTACACCTTC
CASSQEAGDLVGYGYTF
>TRBJ1-1|.|once|TRBV7-9
TGTGCCAGCAGCTCCCGGGGGGGGAACACTGAAGCTTTCTTT
CASSSRGGNTEAFF
>TRBJ2-1|TRBD2|.|TRBV7-9
TGTGCCAGCAGCCTGGGACTAGCAGAGGGCAATGAGCAGTTCTTC
CASSLGLAEGNEQFF
>TRBJ1-5|.|.|TRBV6-5
TGTGCCAGCAGTCCCTCGAGGGGGAGCAATCAGCCCCAGCATTTT
CASSPSRGSNQPQHF
>TRBJ2-7|.|.|TRBV5-1
TGCGCCAGCAGCTTGTCGACAGGTCCGTACGAGCAGTACTTC
CASSLSTGPYEQYF
>TRBJ1-2|TRBD1|.|TRBV6-2/TRBV6-3
TGTGCCAGCAGTTATGCCAGGACAGGGGTTGGCTACACCTTC
CASSYARTGVGYTF
>TRBJ2-5|TRBD2|.|TRBV7-3
TGTGCCAGCAGTTCCAGCGGGAGGGCCCGAGAGACCCAGTACTTC
CASSSSGRARETQYF
>TRBJ2-3|.|.|TRBV6-6
TGTGCCAGCGTTGGAGCAGATACGCAGTATTTT
CASVGADTQYF
>TRBJ1-4|.|.|TRBV19
TGTGCCAGTAGTGCCCACCTTTCAAACAGCAGAAATGAAAAACTGTTTTTT
CASSAHLSNSRNEKLFF
>TRBJ2-7|.|.|TRBV15
TGTGCCACCTCCCCGGGATCCGAGCCGGGTGAGCAGTACTTC
CATSPGSEPGEQYF
>TRBJ2-2|TRBD2|once|TRBV6-2/TRBV6-3
TGTGCCAGCAGTACTAGCGGGAGAGCCGGGGAGCTGTTTTTT
CASSTSGRAGELFF
>TRBJ2-7|.|.|TRBV10-3
TGTGCCATCAGTGGGTTTCGGGACTCTGATGGCGAGCAGTACTTC
CAISGFRDSDGEQYF
>TRBJ1-5|TRBD1|.|TRBV7-2
TGTGCCAGCAGCACGACAGGGCGGCAGCCCCAGCATTTT
CASSTTGRQPQHF
>TRBJ2-2|.|.|TRBV5-1
TGCGCCAGCAGCTTGGCCGGGGATCAGACCGGGGAGCTGTTTTTT
CASSLAGDQTGELFF
>TRBJ2-1|.|.|TRBV10-2
TGCGCCAGCAGACCCAGCGGCGGGTCCTACAATGAGCAGTTCTTC
CASRPSGGSYNEQFF
>TRBJ1-6|.|.|TRBV27
TGTGCCAGCAGTACCGGAGGGGTCTATAATTCACCCCTCCACTTT
CASSTGGVYNSPLHF
>TRBJ2-3|.|.|TRBV7-3
TGTGCCAGCAGCTTAACGCGAGGTAGCAGACATACGCAGTATTTT
CASSLTRGSRHTQYF
>TRBJ2-3|TRBD2|.|TRBV4-2
TGTGCCAGCAGCCTAGAGCTAGCGGGAGGTCGGGGCACAGATACGCAGTATTTT
CASSLELAGGRGTDTQYF
>TRBJ2-7|.|.|TRBV18
TGTGCCAGCTCACCACCGGGCAGCTTGTACGAGCAGTACTTC
CASSPPGSLYEQYF